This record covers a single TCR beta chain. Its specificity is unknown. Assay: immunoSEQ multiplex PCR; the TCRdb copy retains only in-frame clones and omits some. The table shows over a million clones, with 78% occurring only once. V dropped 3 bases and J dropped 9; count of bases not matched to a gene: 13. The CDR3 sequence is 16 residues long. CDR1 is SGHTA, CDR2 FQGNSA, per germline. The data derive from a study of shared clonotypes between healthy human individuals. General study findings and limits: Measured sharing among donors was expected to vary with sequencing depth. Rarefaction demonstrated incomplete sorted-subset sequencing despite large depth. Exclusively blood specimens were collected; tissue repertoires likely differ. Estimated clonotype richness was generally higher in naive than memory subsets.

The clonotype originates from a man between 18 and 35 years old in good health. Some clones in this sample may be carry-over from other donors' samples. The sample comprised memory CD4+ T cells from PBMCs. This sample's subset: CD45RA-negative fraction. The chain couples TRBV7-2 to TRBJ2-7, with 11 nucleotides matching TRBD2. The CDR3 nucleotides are TGTGCCAGCAGCTTTGGACTAGCGGGCGGAATGGGTGTGCAGTACTTC. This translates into CASSFGLAGGMGVQYF.